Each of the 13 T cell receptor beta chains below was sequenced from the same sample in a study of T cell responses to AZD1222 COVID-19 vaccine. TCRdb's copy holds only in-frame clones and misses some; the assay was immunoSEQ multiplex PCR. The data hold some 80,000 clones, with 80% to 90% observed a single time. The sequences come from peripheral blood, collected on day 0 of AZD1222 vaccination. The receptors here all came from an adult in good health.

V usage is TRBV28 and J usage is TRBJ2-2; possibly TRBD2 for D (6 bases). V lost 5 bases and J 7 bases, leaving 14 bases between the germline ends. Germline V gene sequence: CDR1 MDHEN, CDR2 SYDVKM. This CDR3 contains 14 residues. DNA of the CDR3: TGTGCCAGCAGTCCGGGCGGGGCGGTCGGGGAGCTGTTTTTT. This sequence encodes CASSPGGAVGELFF. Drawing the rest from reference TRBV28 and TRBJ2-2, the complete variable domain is DVKVTQSSRYLVKRTGEKVFLECVQDMDHENMFWYRQDPGLGLRLIYFSYDVKMKEKGDIPEGYSVSREKKERFSLILESASTNQTSMYLCASSPGGAVGELFFGEGSRLTVL.

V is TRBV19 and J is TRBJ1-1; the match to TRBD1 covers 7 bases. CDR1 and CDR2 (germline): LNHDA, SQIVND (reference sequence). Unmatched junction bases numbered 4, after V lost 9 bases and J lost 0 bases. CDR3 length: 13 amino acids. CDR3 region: CASNDRVNTEAFF. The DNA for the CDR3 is TGTGCCAGCAATGACAGGGTGAACACTGAAGCTTTCTTT.

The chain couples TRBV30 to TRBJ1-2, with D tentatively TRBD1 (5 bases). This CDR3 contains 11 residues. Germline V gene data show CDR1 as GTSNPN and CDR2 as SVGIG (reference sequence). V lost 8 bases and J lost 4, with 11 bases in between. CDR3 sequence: CAGGVSYGYTF. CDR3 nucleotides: TGTGCCGGGGGTGTTAGCTATGGCTACACCTTC.

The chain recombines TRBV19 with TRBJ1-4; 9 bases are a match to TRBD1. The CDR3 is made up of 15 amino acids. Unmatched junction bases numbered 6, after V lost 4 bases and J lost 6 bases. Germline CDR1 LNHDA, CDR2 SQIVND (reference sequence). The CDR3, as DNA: TGTGCCAGTAGTAAGCCGGGACAGGGAGATGAAAAACTGTTTTTT. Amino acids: CASSKPGQGDEKLFF. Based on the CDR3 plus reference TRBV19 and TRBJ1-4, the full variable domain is DGGITQSPKYLFRKEGQNVTLSCEQNLNHDAMYWYRQDPGQGLRLIYYSQIVNDFQKGDIAEGYSVSREKKESFPLTVTSAQKNPTAFYLCASSKPGQGDEKLFFGSGTQLSVL.

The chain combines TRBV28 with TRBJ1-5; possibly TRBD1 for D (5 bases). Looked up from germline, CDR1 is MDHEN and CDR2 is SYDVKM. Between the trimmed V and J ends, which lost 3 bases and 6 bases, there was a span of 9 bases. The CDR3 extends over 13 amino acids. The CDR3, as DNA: TGTGCCAGCAGTTTCGGGACGAGTCAGCCCCAGCATTTT. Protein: CASSFGTSQPQHF.

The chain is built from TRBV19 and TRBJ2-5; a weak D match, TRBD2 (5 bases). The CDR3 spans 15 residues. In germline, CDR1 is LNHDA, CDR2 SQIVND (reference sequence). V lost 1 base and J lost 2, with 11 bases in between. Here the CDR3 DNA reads TGTGCCAGTAGTATAGGTGGGAGAGGTCAAGAGACCCAGTACTTC. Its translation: CASSIGGRGQETQYF.

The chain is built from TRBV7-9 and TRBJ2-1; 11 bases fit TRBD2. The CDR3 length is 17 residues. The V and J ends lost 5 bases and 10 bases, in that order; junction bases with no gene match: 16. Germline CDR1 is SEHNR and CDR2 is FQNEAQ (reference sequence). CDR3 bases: TGTGCCAGCAGCCCCCCCCGGACTAGCGGGTTCGACCGGGAGCAGTTCTTC. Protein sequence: CASSPPRTSGFDREQFF. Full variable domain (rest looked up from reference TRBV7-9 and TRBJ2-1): DTGVSQNPRHKITKRGQNVTFRCDPISEHNRLYWYRQTLGQGPEFLTYFQNEAQLEKSRLLSDRFSAERPKGSFSTLEIQRTEQGDSAMYLCASSPPRTSGFDREQFFGPGTRLTVL.

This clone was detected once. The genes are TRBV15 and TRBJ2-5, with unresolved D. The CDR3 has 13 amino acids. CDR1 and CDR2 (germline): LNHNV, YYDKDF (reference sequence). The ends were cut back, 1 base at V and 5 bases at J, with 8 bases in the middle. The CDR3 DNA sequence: TGTGCCACCAGCAGAGTCCCGACGGAGACCCAGTACTTC. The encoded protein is CATSRVPTETQYF.

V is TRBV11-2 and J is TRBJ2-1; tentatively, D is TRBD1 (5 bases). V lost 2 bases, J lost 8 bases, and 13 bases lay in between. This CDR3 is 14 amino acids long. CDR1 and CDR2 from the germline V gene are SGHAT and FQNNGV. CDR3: CASSLQGLADEQFF. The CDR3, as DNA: TGTGCCAGCAGCTTACAGGGTTTGGCGGATGAGCAGTTCTTC.

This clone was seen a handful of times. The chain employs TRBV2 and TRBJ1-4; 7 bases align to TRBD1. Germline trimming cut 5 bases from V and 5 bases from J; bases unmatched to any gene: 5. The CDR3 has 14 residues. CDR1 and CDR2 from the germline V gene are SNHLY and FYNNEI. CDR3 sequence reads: CASSPGTANEKLFF. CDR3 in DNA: TGTGCCAGCAGTCCCGGGACAGCGAATGAAAAACTGTTTTTT.

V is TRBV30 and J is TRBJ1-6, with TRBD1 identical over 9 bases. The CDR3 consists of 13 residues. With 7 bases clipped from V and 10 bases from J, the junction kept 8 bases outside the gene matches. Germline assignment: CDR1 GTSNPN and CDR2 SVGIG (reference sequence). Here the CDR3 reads CASSGTGNSPLHF. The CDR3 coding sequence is TGTGCCTCAAGTGGGACAGGGAACTCACCCCTCCACTTT.

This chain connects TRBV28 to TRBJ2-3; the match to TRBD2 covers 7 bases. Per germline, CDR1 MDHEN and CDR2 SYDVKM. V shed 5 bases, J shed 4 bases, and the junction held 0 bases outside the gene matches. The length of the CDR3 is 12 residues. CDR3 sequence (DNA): TGTGCCAGCAGTCTAGCGGCAGATACGCAGTATTTT. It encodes CASSLAADTQYF.

This chain's CDR3 is CASSQAWGRGEGPQHF. CDR3 sequence (DNA): TGTGCCAGCAGCCAAGCCTGGGGGAGGGGTGAAGGACCCCAGCATTTT. This chain uses TRBV14 with TRBJ1-5; TRBD1 is a possible D gene (5 bases). CDR3 size: 16 residues. CDR1 is SGHDN, CDR2 FVKESK, per germline. Deletions cut 1 base from V and 10 bases from J, with 20 bases between.